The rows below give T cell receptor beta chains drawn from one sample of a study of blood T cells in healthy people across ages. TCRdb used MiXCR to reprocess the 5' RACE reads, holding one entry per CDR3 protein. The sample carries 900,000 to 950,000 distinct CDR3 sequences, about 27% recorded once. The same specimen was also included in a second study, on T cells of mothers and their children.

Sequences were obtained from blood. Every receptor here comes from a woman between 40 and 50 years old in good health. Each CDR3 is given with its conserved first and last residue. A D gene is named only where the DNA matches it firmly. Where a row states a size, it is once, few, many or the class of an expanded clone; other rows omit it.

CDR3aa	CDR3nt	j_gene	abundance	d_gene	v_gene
CASSLGPLWGGYTF	TGTGCCAGCAGCTTGGGCCCCCTGTGGGGGGGCTACACCTTC	TRBJ1-2	NA	NA	TRBV5-6
CASSSTAVSYNEQFF	TGTGCCAGCAGCTCTACAGCAGTCTCCTACAATGAGCAGTTCTTC	TRBJ2-1	few	NA	TRBV7-2
CASSPPRGNYEQYF	TGTGCCAGCTCACCACCTCGGGGGAACTACGAGCAGTACTTC	TRBJ2-7	NA	NA	TRBV18
CATSDFASGGCNEQFF	TGTGCCACCAGTGATTTCGCTAGCGGGGGATGCAATGAGCAGTTCTTC	TRBJ2-1	NA	TRBD2	TRBV24-1
CSALTSGGNSPLHF	TGCAGTGCTCTAACTTCGGGGGGCAATTCACCCCTCCACTTT	TRBJ1-6	NA	NA	TRBV20-1
CSATRDGNAKNIQYF	TGCAGTGCTACCCGGGACGGTAATGCCAAAAACATTCAGTACTTC	TRBJ2-4	many	NA	TRBV20-1
CSSGTGGDYNEQFF	TGCAGCTCCGGGACAGGGGGCGACTACAATGAGCAGTTCTTC	TRBJ2-1	few	TRBD1	TRBV29-1
CASIGTGSHGAFF	TGTGCCAGCATTGGGACCGGGAGTCACGGGGCTTTCTTT	TRBJ1-1	few	NA	TRBV2
CASSPDRVGKNIQYF	TGTGCCAGCAGCCCTGACAGGGTGGGCAAAAACATTCAGTACTTC	TRBJ2-4	NA	TRBD1	TRBV5-6
CASSQVYGNPSGNTIYF	TGCGCCAGCAGCCAAGTTTACGGGAACCCCTCTGGAAACACCATATATTTT	TRBJ1-3	few	NA	TRBV4-3
CASSLEAVDTQYF	TGTGCCAGCAGCCTCGAAGCTGTAGATACGCAGTATTTT	TRBJ2-3	NA	NA	TRBV3-1
CASQTAGSYNSPLHF	TGTGCCAGCCAGACGGCCGGCTCCTATAATTCACCCCTCCACTTT	TRBJ1-6	NA	NA	TRBV27
CASGLDRGHEQYF	TGTGCCAGCGGATTGGACAGGGGACACGAGCAGTACTTC	TRBJ2-7	few	TRBD1	TRBV6-6
CASSPHRDTQYF	TGCGCCAGCAGCCCCCACCGAGATACGCAGTATTTT	TRBJ2-3	NA	NA	TRBV5-1
CSTITLGETQYF	TGCAGTACTATAACCCTGGGGGAGACCCAGTACTTC	TRBJ2-5	NA	NA	TRBV20-1
CASSTGSFFTDTRYF	TGCGCCAGCAGTACGGGGTCGTTCTTCACAGATACGCGGTATTTT	TRBJ2-3	NA	NA	TRBV5-1
CASSSPSGTGNTIYF	TGTGCCAGCAGTTCCCCCAGCGGGACTGGAAACACCATATATTTT	TRBJ1-3	few	NA	TRBV12-3/TRBV12-4
CAAGVDRVGGYTF	TGTGCCGCCGGGGTGGACAGGGTTGGTGGCTACACCTTC	TRBJ1-2	NA	TRBD1	TRBV30
CASSLAAGVSTDAQYF	TGTGCCAGCAGTTTAGCGGCGGGGGTTAGCACAGATGCGCAGTATTTT	TRBJ2-3	NA	TRBD2	TRBV12-3/TRBV12-4
CSARRGGVEQYF	TGCAGCGCTAGACGGGGAGGGGTCGAGCAGTACTTC	TRBJ2-7	once	TRBD2	TRBV29-1
CASRPGQGFYEQYF	TGTGCCAGCAGGCCGGGACAGGGGTTCTACGAGCAGTACTTC	TRBJ2-7	NA	TRBD1	TRBV2
CASSWDDNQPQHF	TGTGCCAGCAGTTGGGATGACAATCAGCCCCAGCATTTT	TRBJ1-5	NA	NA	TRBV28
CASSYSGPGGSNQPQHF	TGTGCCAGCAGTTACTCGGGGCCAGGGGGGAGCAATCAGCCCCAGCATTTT	TRBJ1-5	NA	TRBD1	TRBV6-5
CASSFGGRGGELFF	TGCGCCAGCAGCTTTGGGGGGCGCGGCGGGGAGCTGTTTTTT	TRBJ2-2	NA	NA	TRBV5-1
CASSSPLVGGIGNEQFF	TGTGCCAGCAGCTCCCCCCTAGTAGGGGGGATCGGGAATGAGCAGTTCTTC	TRBJ2-1	NA	NA	TRBV7-3
CSVPSGGTTEAFF	TGCAGTGTCCCATCGGGGGGGACTACTGAAGCTTTCTTT	TRBJ1-1	few	NA	TRBV20-1
CASSTRAGTGANVLTF	TGTGCCAGCAGCACTCGGGCAGGGACTGGGGCCAACGTCCTGACTTTC	TRBJ2-6	few	NA	TRBV9
CASTQGITGELFF	TGTGCCAGCACCCAGGGAATCACCGGGGAGCTGTTTTTT	TRBJ2-2	NA	NA	TRBV27
CASSLVGVLATDTQYF	TGTGCCAGCAGCTTAGTGGGGGTCCTTGCCACAGATACGCAGTATTTT	TRBJ2-3	many	NA	TRBV7-2
CASSFEKGRGPYEQYF	TGTGCCAGCAGTTTTGAAAAGGGACGGGGCCCCTACGAGCAGTACTTC	TRBJ2-7	many	NA	TRBV12-3/TRBV12-4
CASSQVQATRETQYF	TGTGCCAGCAGCCAAGTTCAGGCCACCCGCGAGACCCAGTACTTC	TRBJ2-5	NA	NA	TRBV3-1
CSVETDEKAFF	TGCAGCGTTGAAACGGACGAGAAGGCTTTCTTT	TRBJ1-1	NA	NA	TRBV29-1
CSALPGQGFEQYF	TGCAGTGCCCTCCCCGGACAGGGTTTCGAGCAGTACTTC	TRBJ2-7	NA	TRBD1	TRBV20-1
CASSFKGYNEKRFF	TGTGCCAGCAGCTTTAAGGGTTATAATGAAAAACGGTTTTTT	TRBJ1-4	NA	NA	TRBV5-6
CASSVGTGEGIQYF	TGTGCCAGCAGTGTCGGGACAGGGGAGGGCATTCAGTACTTC	TRBJ2-4	NA	TRBD1	TRBV27
CASGPPRNYGYTF	TGTGCCAGCGGCCCCCCCCGAAACTATGGCTACACCTTC	TRBJ1-2	few	NA	TRBV6-2/TRBV6-3
CASSNRGWETQYF	TGTGCCAGCAGCAACAGGGGTTGGGAGACCCAGTACTTC	TRBJ2-5	NA	TRBD1	TRBV3-1
CASSDRQAYEQYF	TGTGCCAGCAGTGATAGACAGGCCTACGAGCAGTACTTC	TRBJ2-7	NA	NA	TRBV28
CASSYRQDGANVLTF	TGTGCCAGCAGTTACCGGCAGGACGGGGCCAACGTCCTGACTTTC	TRBJ2-6	many	NA	TRBV6-6
CATSRDQDSYGYTF	TGTGCCACCAGCAGAGATCAGGACAGTTATGGCTACACCTTC	TRBJ1-2	many	NA	TRBV15
CSARQGETHGYTF	TGCAGTGCTCGACAGGGAGAGACGCATGGCTACACCTTC	TRBJ1-2	many	TRBD1	TRBV20-1
CSARVGPGADVLTF	TGCAGTGCTAGAGTAGGCCCTGGGGCCGACGTCCTGACTTTC	TRBJ2-6	NA	NA	TRBV20-1
CSAFRPIDYGYTF	TGCAGTGCTTTCCGCCCTATAGACTATGGCTACACCTTC	TRBJ1-2	few	NA	TRBV20-1
CASSESRGGTNEKLFF	TGTGCCAGCAGTGAGTCAAGGGGCGGTACTAATGAAAAACTGTTTTTT	TRBJ1-4	few	NA	TRBV25-1
CASSLVLLGLSNEQFF	TGTGCCAGCAGCTTAGTCCTCCTAGGCCTGAGCAATGAGCAGTTCTTC	TRBJ2-1	many	NA	TRBV7-8
CASSSMLPGDTQYF	TGTGCCAGCAGCTCCATGCTTCCCGGAGATACGCAGTATTTT	TRBJ2-3	many	NA	TRBV7-3
CSLSPLGASYEQYF	TGCAGTCTTTCCCCTCTAGGGGCCTCCTACGAGCAGTACTTC	TRBJ2-7	many	NA	TRBV20-1
CSVLKRRARVLSYEQFF	TGCAGCGTTCTGAAACGAAGGGCCAGGGTGTTATCCTACGAGCAGTTCTTC	TRBJ2-1	NA	NA	TRBV29-1
CASSPRDRGGNEQFF	TGTGCCAGCAGTCCGCGGGACAGGGGTGGGAATGAGCAGTTCTTC	TRBJ2-1	many	TRBD1	TRBV12-3/TRBV12-4